This TCR beta chain originates from a study of cytomegalovirus exposure and HLA in healthy donors. The PCR was carried out with 60 Vbeta primers and 13 Jbeta primers. Data came from immunoSEQ multiplex PCR; TCRdb stores just in-frame clones and leaves some out. Among about 160,000 clones, over 60% were seen once, and the ten largest hold more than 0.75%. As to this clone: No antigen is known for it.

The CDR3 is made up of 13 amino acids. Germline CDR1 and CDR2: MNHEY and SVGAGI. Overall study results and limits: Later work associated around 18,000 TCR beta sequences with HLA alleles at 0.05 false discovery rate. Productive rates of about 87% or about 30% were seen for most TCR beta V segments in an earlier analysis.

Sequencing was performed on PBMCs. The sequence came from a woman between 45 and 60 years old in good health and CMV-seropositive. V usage is TRBV6-5 and J usage is TRBJ2-5; no clear D gene. Judging by the DNA end, TRBJ2-7 fits better; the J call may be wrong. CDR3 in DNA: TGTGCCAGCAGCCACTCTCCACGATACGAGCAGTACTTC. Its protein product is CASSHSPRYEQYF.